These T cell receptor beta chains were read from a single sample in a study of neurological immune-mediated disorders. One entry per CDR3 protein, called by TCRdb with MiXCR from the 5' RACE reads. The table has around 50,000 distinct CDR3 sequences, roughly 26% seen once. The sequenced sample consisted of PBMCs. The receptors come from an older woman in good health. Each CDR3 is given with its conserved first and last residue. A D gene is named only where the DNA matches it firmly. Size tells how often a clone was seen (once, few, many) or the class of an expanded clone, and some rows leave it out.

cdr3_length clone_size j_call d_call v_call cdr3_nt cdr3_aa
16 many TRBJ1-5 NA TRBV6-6 TGTGCCAGCAGTTACTGGGGGGCTCGAGGCAATCAGCCCCAGCATTTT CASSYWGARGNQPQHF
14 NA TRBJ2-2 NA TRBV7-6 TGTGCCAGCAGCTTAGCGCAGGACACCGGGGAGCTGTTTTTT CASSLAQDTGELFF
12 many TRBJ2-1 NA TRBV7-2 TGTGCCAGCAGCCCGCCCCTGGATGAGCAGTTCTTC CASSPPLDEQFF
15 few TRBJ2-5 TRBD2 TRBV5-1 TGCGCCAGCAGCTTGAAGTTAGCGGGGGAAGAGACCCAGTACTTC CASSLKLAGEETQYF
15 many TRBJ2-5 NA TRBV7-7 TGTGCCAGCAGCTTAGCGCTGGCGTCCGTAGAGACCCAGTACTTC CASSLALASVETQYF
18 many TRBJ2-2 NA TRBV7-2 TGTGCCAGCAGCCCTGGGCGGAGCGCAGCCGCCAACACCGGGGAGCTGTTTTTT CASSPGRSAAANTGELFF
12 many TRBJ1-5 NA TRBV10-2 TGCGCCAGCTCCGCACCAAATCAGCCCCAGCATTTT CASSAPNQPQHF
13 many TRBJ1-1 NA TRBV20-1 TGCAGTGCTCCTCGACGGGGTAACACTGAAGCTTTCTTT CSAPRRGNTEAFF
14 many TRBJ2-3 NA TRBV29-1 TGCAGCTTTTGTTCAGGGGAAGGAACAGATACGCAGTATTTT CSFCSGEGTDTQYF
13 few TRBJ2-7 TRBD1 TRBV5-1 TGCGCCAGCAGCGGGACAGGCTCCTACGAGCAGTACTTC CASSGTGSYEQYF
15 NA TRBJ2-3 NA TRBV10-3 TGTGCCATCAGTGAGTCGTGGGCTAGCACAGATACGCAGTATTTT CAISESWASTDTQYF
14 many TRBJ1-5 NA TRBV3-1 TGTGCCAGCAGCCAAGATATAGGTCGTCAGCCCCAGCATTTT CASSQDIGRQPQHF
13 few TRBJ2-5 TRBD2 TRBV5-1 TGCGCCACCGCACTAGCGGTCCAAGAGACCCAGTACTTC CATALAVQETQYF
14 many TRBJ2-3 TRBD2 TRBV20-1 TGCAGTGCCAAACTAGCGGGAGAGTGGGATACGCAGTATTTT CSAKLAGEWDTQYF
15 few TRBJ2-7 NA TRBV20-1 TGCAGTGCTAGTTCTCTGGGGGGTGACTCCTACGAGCAGTACTTC CSASSLGGDSYEQYF
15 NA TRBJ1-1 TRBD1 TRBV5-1 TGCGCCAGCAGTCCCGGACAGGGGGCGAACACTGAAGCTTTCTTT CASSPGQGANTEAFF
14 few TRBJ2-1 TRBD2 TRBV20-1 TGCAGTGGCGGTAGCGGGAGGTTGTGGAATGAGCAGTTCTTC CSGGSGRLWNEQFF
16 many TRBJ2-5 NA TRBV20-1 TGCAGTGCCCGCCACTCTAGCGAAGGTGGATCCCGGACCCAGTACTTC CSARHSSEGGSRTQYF
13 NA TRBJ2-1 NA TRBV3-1 TGTGCCAGCACTCGGGACCTCCCGCATGAGCAGTTCTTC CASTRDLPHEQFF
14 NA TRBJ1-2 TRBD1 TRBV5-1 TGCGCCAGCAGCCCCCAGGGGGCAGATTATGGCTACACCTTC CASSPQGADYGYTF
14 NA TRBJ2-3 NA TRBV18 TGTGCCAGCTCACGACAGACAGACACAGATACGCAGTATTTT CASSRQTDTDTQYF
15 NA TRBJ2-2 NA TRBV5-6 TGTGCCAGCAGCTTGGTGGGGCAGGTCACCGGGGAGCTGTTTTTT CASSLVGQVTGELFF
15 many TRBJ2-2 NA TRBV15 TGTGCCACCAGCAGAGGCTGGGGAGACACCGGGGAGCTGTTTTTT CATSRGWGDTGELFF